This T cell receptor (beta chain) emerged from a study of CD8+ T cells in alopecia areata (dated by TCRdb to about 2018). Regarding the study in general: The treated patients took part in an open-label pilot trial in which moderate-to-severe alopecia areata was treated with oral tofacitinib at 5 to 10 mg twice daily. The study used high-throughput TCRbeta sequencing to examine T cell clonal expansion in alopecia areata, in both the C3H/HeJ mouse model and human patients. Biopsies were taken from tofacitinib-treated patients at baseline and again at 4 and 24 weeks into treatment, and several of those patients also had a later scalp biopsy. Scalp clonality was compared among normal scalp (n=4), patchy alopecia areata scalp (n=8), and alopecia totalis/universalis scalp (n=8). RNA came from the PAXgene miRNA kit for fixed scalp, the miRNeasy kit for PBMCs, and the RNeasy kit for mouse skin. TCRbeta CDR3 regions were amplified by immunoSEQ multiplex PCR using 35 Vbeta forward and 13 Jbeta reverse primers. In treated patients, disease severity was measured using the SALT score, which gives the percentage of scalp surface area affected. Scalp tissue and sorted CD4+ and CD8+ peripheral blood T cells from patchy and totalis/universalis alopecia areata patients and from healthy controls were covered by human TCRbeta sequencing. Tofacitinib was given for 6 to 18 months, followed by 6 months of follow-up off drug to assess delayed response and recurrence.

Comments on this clone: Its cognate antigen has yet to be identified. Per-base qualities were not stored, and no clone one base away is much larger.

CDR1 MNHEY and CDR2 SMNVEV were looked up in the germline V gene (reference sequence). V is clipped by 5 bases and J by 1 base, and the sequence between their germline boundaries is 9 bases long. Including the terminal cysteine and phenylalanine, the CDR3 comprises 15 residues. The only DNA kept is the CDR3, 45 bases in frame from the first base. Libraries were prepared through the immunoSEQ multiplex PCR assay. RNA was extracted from all samples and reverse transcribed into cDNA as template for TCR sequencing. First-strand cDNA was synthesized with SuperScript III using a 2:1 mix of oligo-dT and random hexamers. A synthetic immune receptor repertoire was used to measure amplification bias, and any remaining bias was corrected computationally. The authors' pipeline ran thus. Raw reads were preprocessed for error removal, and CDR3 was defined according to IMGT conventions as running from the conserved cysteine to phenylalanine. Clonality was calculated as 1 minus Shannon entropy normalized by log2 of the number of productive unique TCRs. Whether scalp clones were CD4 or CD8 was inferred by matching scalp TCRbeta sequences against CD4 and CD8 repertoires sorted from blood. TCRdb's version of the immuneACCESS table is confined to in-frame rearrangements and falls short of the full clone set. An unresolved V gene accounts for under half of the shortfall where checked; the remainder is of unknown origin. V and J calls and clone size follow that table, whereas D and trimming were derived from the DNA. This sample gives some 150,000 clones in total; 70% to 90% of them show up just once. The leading ten clones occupy 13% of the sample.

Summary of the overall study and its limitations: TCR sequences shared between patients were less clear than in mice, possibly partly because of HLA diversity in the patient population. The treated cohort was small, with a single nonresponder, so links between baseline CD8+ expansion and response need larger studies. During tofacitinib treatment, many expanded lesional clones stuck around in both scalp and blood, and this persistence may partly explain why relapse happens after treatment is stopped. Lesional scalp, especially in alopecia totalis/universalis, showed higher clonality and more expanded CD8+ clones than normal scalp, suggesting antigenic drive. With tofacitinib, both scalp clonality and the number of expanded CD8+ clones among the top 100 scalp clones went down significantly. Scalp TCR repertoire analysis is complicated because resident alphabeta T cells in normal human skin are also sequenced, whereas mouse skin is dominated by gammadelta T cells.

The intended sense of this specimen's time point label: around 29 days on oral tofacitinib. The treatment or condition label on this specimen signifies: oral pan-JAK inhibitor, 5-10 mg twice daily. Lesional scalp punch biopsies and peripheral blood were collected from alopecia areata patients. PBMCs were separated by density centrifugation and stained for CD3, CD4 and CD8, after which CD4+ and CD8+ T cells were sorted on a FACSAria. The receptor chain draws on TRBV27 and TRBJ2-6, with no confidently assigned D gene. Sample: CD8+ T cells sorted from blood, taken at week 4, from a patient treated with tofacitinib. This clonotype was sampled from a human donor with alopecia areata. The nucleotides read TGTGCCAGCAGTGTGGATCAATCTGGGGCCAACGTCCTGACTTTC. It is translated as CASSVDQSGANVLTF.